Listed below are T cell receptor beta chains from one sample, sequenced in a study of blood T cell repertoires in COVID-19. Sequencing was performed with immunoSEQ multiplex PCR; in TCRdb, only in-frame clones are kept and a portion is missing. The table includes around 72,000 clones, more than 85% detected once. The sample was peripheral blood. These receptors originate from a human donor with active COVID-19. The donor label of this sample is uncertain. The CDR3 runs from the conserved cysteine through the conserved F or W. Each record gives: CDR3 protein, CDR3 DNA, J gene, V gene, D gene, clone size. The D gene is left open where the match is weak. Only some rows state a clone size, as once, few, many or a class for expanded clones.

CDR3aa: CASSFSGGTYEQYF; CDR3nt: TGTGCCAGCAGTTTTAGCGGGGGCACCTACGAGCAGTACTTC; j_gene: TRBJ2-7; v_gene: TRBV27; d_gene: TRBD2; abundance: .
CDR3aa: CASSFEALSGRFLFDEQYF; CDR3nt: TGTGCCAGCAGCTTTGAGGCCCTGAGCGGGAGATTCTTGTTCGACGAGCAGTACTTC; j_gene: TRBJ2-7; v_gene: TRBV7-2; d_gene: TRBD2; abundance: .
CDR3aa: CASTSGLAGINEQFF; CDR3nt: TGTGCCAGTACCTCTGGGCTAGCGGGAATAAATGAGCAGTTCTTC; j_gene: TRBJ2-1; v_gene: TRBV19; d_gene: TRBD2; abundance: .
CDR3aa: CASRPGLAGEDTQYF; CDR3nt: TGTGCCAGCAGGCCGGGACTAGCGGGAGAGGATACGCAGTATTTT; j_gene: TRBJ2-3; v_gene: TRBV7-2; d_gene: TRBD2; abundance: .
CDR3aa: CAWTPDRGSRPQHF; CDR3nt: TGTGCCTGGACTCCGGACAGGGGGTCGCGGCCCCAGCATTTT; j_gene: TRBJ1-5; v_gene: TRBV30; d_gene: TRBD1; abundance: .
CDR3aa: CASSIGGQGWQETQYF; CDR3nt: TGTGCCAGTAGTATAGGTGGACAGGGATGGCAAGAGACCCAGTACTTC; j_gene: TRBJ2-5; v_gene: TRBV19; d_gene: TRBD1; abundance: .
CDR3aa: CASSQQGVNGYTF; CDR3nt: TGTGCCAGCAGTCAACAGGGCGTGAATGGCTACACCTTC; j_gene: TRBJ1-2; v_gene: TRBV6-2/TRBV6-3; d_gene: .; abundance: .
CDR3aa: CASTPGGGRLKAFF; CDR3nt: TGTGCCAGCACTCCTGGGGGAGGGAGGCTAAAAGCTTTCTTT; j_gene: TRBJ1-1; v_gene: TRBV28; d_gene: .; abundance: .
CDR3aa: CASSRMDPTGSNTEAFF; CDR3nt: TGCGCCAGCAGCCGGATGGACCCGACAGGGTCCAACACTGAAGCTTTCTTT; j_gene: TRBJ1-1; v_gene: TRBV4-1; d_gene: TRBD1; abundance: .
CDR3aa: CASSQESFDRNNEQFF; CDR3nt: TGCGCCAGCAGCCAAGAATCCTTCGACAGGAACAATGAGCAGTTCTTC; j_gene: TRBJ2-1; v_gene: TRBV4-1; d_gene: .; abundance: .
CDR3aa: CASGTGMGEQFF; CDR3nt: TGTGCCAGCGGGACAGGGATGGGTGAGCAGTTCTTC; j_gene: TRBJ2-1; v_gene: TRBV12-3/TRBV12-4; d_gene: TRBD1; abundance: .
CDR3aa: CSAAGGLETQYF; CDR3nt: TGCAGCGCCGCCGGGGGGCTGGAGACCCAGTACTTC; j_gene: TRBJ2-5; v_gene: TRBV29-1; d_gene: .; abundance: .
CDR3aa: CASSLAGRADTQYF; CDR3nt: TGTGCCAGCAGCTTAGCAGGGAGGGCAGATACGCAGTATTTT; j_gene: TRBJ2-3; v_gene: TRBV7-2; d_gene: TRBD2; abundance: .
CDR3aa: CASRLGQGIEKLFF; CDR3nt: TGTGCCAGCAGATTGGGACAGGGGATTGAAAAACTGTTTTTT; j_gene: TRBJ1-4; v_gene: TRBV28; d_gene: TRBD1; abundance: once
CDR3aa: CASSIGGSPTYNEQFF; CDR3nt: TGTGCCAGTAGTATCGGCGGGAGCCCTACCTACAATGAGCAGTTCTTC; j_gene: TRBJ2-1; v_gene: TRBV19; d_gene: TRBD2; abundance: once
CDR3aa: CASSLVGTDTDTQYF; CDR3nt: TGTGCCAGCAGCTTAGTGGGGACAGACACAGATACGCAGTATTTT; j_gene: TRBJ2-3; v_gene: TRBV7-2; d_gene: TRBD1; abundance: few
CDR3aa: CAISGVAEEQYF; CDR3nt: TGTGCCATCAGTGGGGTAGCGGAAGAGCAGTACTTC; j_gene: TRBJ2-7; v_gene: TRBV10-3; d_gene: .; abundance: .
CDR3aa: CASTSSNQPQHF; CDR3nt: TGTGCCAGCACGAGTAGCAATCAGCCCCAGCATTTT; j_gene: TRBJ1-5; v_gene: TRBV2; d_gene: .; abundance: .
CDR3aa: CASSRTGVETQYF; CDR3nt: TGTGCCAGCAGTCGGACAGGGGTAGAGACCCAGTACTTC; j_gene: TRBJ2-5; v_gene: TRBV28; d_gene: TRBD1; abundance: .
CDR3aa: CASSPRVGAFTEAFF; CDR3nt: TGCGCCAGCAGCCCCAGAGTGGGGGCGTTCACTGAAGCTTTCTTT; j_gene: TRBJ1-1; v_gene: TRBV5-1; d_gene: .; abundance: .
CDR3aa: CASSYVTSGRSYEQYF; CDR3nt: TGTGCCAGCAGTTACGTGACTAGCGGCCGCTCCTACGAGCAGTACTTC; j_gene: TRBJ2-7; v_gene: TRBV6-6; d_gene: TRBD2; abundance: .
CDR3aa: CASSFQGLEIYEQYF; CDR3nt: TGTGCCAGCAGCTTCCAGGGACTAGAGATTTACGAGCAGTACTTC; j_gene: TRBJ2-7; v_gene: TRBV5-5; d_gene: TRBD2; abundance: .
CDR3aa: CASSVAYRGDTQYF; CDR3nt: TGTGCCAGCAGCGTAGCTTACAGGGGAGATACGCAGTATTTT; j_gene: TRBJ2-3; v_gene: TRBV9; d_gene: TRBD1; abundance: .
CDR3aa: CASSYQGMVGTDTQYF; CDR3nt: TGTGCCAGCAGCTATCAGGGGATGGTTGGCACAGATACGCAGTATTTT; j_gene: TRBJ2-3; v_gene: TRBV7-2; d_gene: .; abundance: once